These T cell receptor beta chains were read from a single sample in a study of post-analysis software for immune sequencing data. TCRdb used MiXCR to reprocess the PCR reads, holding one entry per CDR3 protein. The data show about 760,000 distinct CDR3 sequences, with just under 30% seen just once and around 0.55% held by the top ten. Input material: blood. The receptors here all came from a girl aged 10 to 17 with multiple sclerosis. Each CDR3 is given with its conserved first and last residue.

v_gene	j_gene	len	CDR3aa
TRBV28	TRBJ2-5	15	CASGLGGQGQETQYF
TRBV20-1	.	15	CSARAGLAGVKTQYF
TRBV2	TRBJ1-1	11	CASRLSTEAFF
TRBV24-1	TRBJ1-2	13	CATRPGQGSGYTF
TRBV28	TRBJ2-7	10	CASGPGEQYF
TRBV5-8	TRBJ1-5	15	CASSLVGRVGQPQHF
TRBV5-1	TRBJ2-1	16	CASSLQPALDYNEQFF
TRBV4-1	TRBJ2-5	15	CASSGHVGAQETQYF
TRBV24-1	TRBJ2-3	17	CATSDSWTGPHRDTQYF
TRBV12-3/TRBV12-4	TRBJ2-7	15	CASSSRQGLSYEQYF
TRBV19	.	14	CASSIPGLVHIQYF
TRBV5-1	TRBJ2-3	13	CASRSGGPDTQYF
TRBV29-1	TRBJ1-1	12	CSVEGRRSEAFF
TRBV20-1	TRBJ1-6	16	CSARKNGQTYNSPLHF
TRBV12-3/TRBV12-4	TRBJ1-2	15	CASSSRLDGSYGYTF
TRBV21-1	TRBJ2-3	15	CASSKGWPGGDTQYF
TRBV12-3/TRBV12-4	TRBJ2-1	14	CASSPGMSKETQFF
TRBV18	TRBJ2-1	16	CTSSPPNYRGENEQFF
TRBV5-1	TRBJ2-7	17	CASSPGLAGGSSYEQYF
TRBV4-2	TRBJ1-2	14	CASSPGQAAYGYTF
TRBV5-1	TRBJ2-1	15	CASSILGAQGAEQFF
TRBV12-3/TRBV12-4	TRBJ2-5	15	CASSRPGTGWETQYF
TRBV7-8	TRBJ2-1	13	CASSVQGWNEQFF
TRBV24-1	TRBJ2-1	19	CATSDSLAGADSPYNEQFF
TRBV5-1	TRBJ2-2	13	CASSFGWPGELFF
TRBV29-1	TRBJ2-4	14	CSVDISGGSVFQYF
TRBV29-1	TRBJ2-7	14	CSASTHRDSYEQYF
TRBV7-2	TRBJ1-1	12	CASGTPGTEAFF
TRBV6-5	TRBJ2-5	14	CASRQQGSQETQYF
TRBV6-1	TRBJ2-3	17	CASSPTPKSPHTDTQYF
TRBV6-6	TRBJ2-4	16	CASSYTQGPVKNIQYF
TRBV7-9	TRBJ2-3	15	CASSLVPAGTDTQYF
TRBV29-1	TRBJ2-5	16	CSVGLGLAGSSGGQYF
TRBV10-3	TRBJ1-4	11	CAISVGEKLFF
TRBV18	TRBJ2-1	16	CASSPIGLAGVVEQFF
TRBV28	TRBJ2-5	16	CASIQSRWAGQETQYF
TRBV7-2	TRBJ1-1	14	CASSFVGRATEAFF
TRBV10-3	TRBJ2-6	13	CASTGSGANVLTF
TRBV3-1	TRBJ2-1	11	CANSLGNEQFF
TRBV5-1	TRBJ1-2	13	CASSPSLVYGYTF
TRBV7-2	TRBJ1-2	16	CASSLDYRGLEGGYTF
TRBV24-1	TRBJ2-5	14	CATSDVQGWETQYF
TRBV12-3/TRBV12-4	TRBJ1-1	13	CASRVTGATEAFF
TRBV7-2	TRBJ2-5	15	CADSWGGQNQETQYF
TRBV20-1	TRBJ2-4	14	CSAGWGPSGNIQYF
TRBV5-1	TRBJ1-1	14	CASSSQGPNTEAFF
TRBV2	TRBJ2-1	16	CASSAGHSGTYNEQFF
TRBV24-1	TRBJ1-2	14	CATSDFRQGYGYTF
TRBV7-2	TRBJ2-1	14	CASSLSGTGGEQFF
TRBV20-1	TRBJ2-1	15	CSARGRAGAYNEQFF
TRBV7-2	TRBJ2-1	14	CASSFGRAHNEQFF
TRBV10-3	TRBJ2-3	14	CAISETSGTDTQYF
TRBV7-2	TRBJ2-1	13	CASIADPYNEQFF